A single sample is the source of the 8 T cell receptor beta chains below, sequenced in a study of control samples from healthy donors and cancer patients. Generated by immunoSEQ multiplex PCR, the TCRdb table keeps only in-frame clones and is missing some. This table holds around 41,000 clones, about 95% found once. The sequencing input was blood. Receptors originate from a man in his sixties in good health.

The gene calls are TRBV20-1 and TRBJ1-4; D unresolved. The germline V gene encodes CDR1 DFQATT and CDR2 SNEGSKA (reference sequence). V was cut by 6 bases and J by 4 bases, with 15 bases left in between. The CDR3 spans 14 residues. This chain's CDR3 is CSASETGNNEKLFF. CDR3 DNA: TGCAGTGCCAGTGAGACGGGAAATAATGAAAAACTGTTTTTT.

The V and J genes are TRBV25-1 and TRBJ2-5; possibly TRBD2 for D (6 bases). V dropped 5 bases and J dropped 1 base, with 14 bases sitting between them. CDR1 and CDR2 from the germline V gene are MGHDK and SYGVNS. CDR3 length: 15 residues. The DNA for the CDR3 is TGTGCCAGCAGTTCCACCGTAGCGGCCCAAGAGACCCAGTACTTC. Translated: CASSSTVAAQETQYF. Looking up the rest from reference TRBV25-1 and TRBJ2-5 gives the full variable domain: EADIYQTPRYLVIGTGKKITLECSQTMGHDKMYWYQQDPGMELHLIHYSYGVNSTEKGDLSSESTVSRIRTEHFPLTLESARPSHTSQYLCASSSTVAAQETQYFGPGTRLLVL.

This chain connects TRBV11-3 to TRBJ1-3; D unclear. Per the germline V gene, CDR1 is SGHNT and CDR2 is YENEEA. The CDR3 runs 15 residues. Trimming removed 4 bases at V and 0 bases at J, with 10 bases between. The DNA for the CDR3 is TGTGCCAGCAGCTCCATCCAGTTCTCTGGAAACACCATATATTTT. It specifies CASSSIQFSGNTIYF.

The chain is built from TRBV11-3 and TRBJ1-1; no clear D gene. Germline V gene sequence: CDR1 SGHNT, CDR2 YENEEA. The V and J ends lost 4 bases and 2 bases respectively, with 11 bases between them. This CDR3 spans 14 amino acids. CDR3 DNA: TGTGCCAGCAGCTCCCCCGCAGTTAACACTGAAGCTTTCTTT. Protein: CASSSPAVNTEAFF.

The V call is TRBV7-9, the J call TRBJ2-5; D ambiguous. Germline V CDR1 and CDR2: SEHNR, FQNEAQ (reference sequence). Trimming cost V 5 bases and J 5 bases, with 15 bases left between them. The CDR3 contains 14 residues. CDR3 in amino acids: CASSPGPTAETQYF. CDR3 DNA sequence: TGTGCCAGCAGCCCCGGTCCTACCGCTGAGACCCAGTACTTC.

J is TRBJ2-1 and V is TRBV5-4; D gene unclear. CDR1 and CDR2 from the germline V gene are SGHNT and YYREEE (reference sequence). This CDR3 contains 12 residues. V was trimmed by 3 bases and J by 8 bases, leaving 9 bases between them. The CDR3 nucleotides are TGTGCCAGCAGCTCCCAGTGGCATGAGCAGTTCTTC. Its protein is CASSSQWHEQFF.

J is TRBJ1-2 and V is TRBV7-9; 8 bases map to TRBD1. The CDR3 consists of 14 residues. The germline gives CDR1 SEHNR, CDR2 FQNEAQ (reference sequence). Trimming cost V 5 bases and J 4 bases; bases outside gene matches: 6. CDR3 DNA: TGTGCCAGCAGCCGTATTACAGGGGGCTATGGCTACACCTTC. Translating it yields CASSRITGGYGYTF.

The chain employs TRBV10-3 and TRBJ2-5; TRBD1 might be the D (5 bases). V was cut by 7 bases and J by 4 bases, with 10 bases left in between. CDR1 and CDR2 (germline): ENHRY, SYGVKD. This CDR3 is 12 amino acids long. In nucleotides, the CDR3 is TGTGCCATCAAAGGACAAGGAGAGACCCAGTACTTC. Translating gives CAIKGQGETQYF.